This paragraph covers one TCR beta chain sequence. There is no known antigen for this receptor. Qualities for individual bases were not recorded, and no much larger clone is one base off. Mismatch repair deficiency in every enrolled patient was established by polymerase chain reaction or immunohistochemistry. A few patients who responded to pembrolizumab therapy underwent TCR sequencing. The phase II trial prospectively evaluated PD-1 blockade with pembrolizumab in advanced mismatch repair-deficient cancers, independent of tissue of origin. Peripheral blood T cell samples were serially collected before and at multiple times after PD-1 blockade was started. Blood sampling times were expressed in weeks after the first pembrolizumab dose. The entry originates in a study of PD-1 blockade in mismatch repair-deficient tumors (dated by TCRdb to 2015 to 2018). Concerning the study at large: The trial enrolled 86 consecutive patients with roughly 13 mismatch repair-deficient cancer types between late 2013 and September 2016, all previously treated and progressing. Deep sequencing of TCR CDR3 regions was used to track tumor-associated T cell clones in peripheral blood of patients responding to PD-1 blockade.

What the study reported, not specific to this receptor: Rapid expansion after pembrolizumab followed by contraction, generally before radiologic responses, was shown by tumor-resident clones, which were often undetectable in blood before treatment.

Library preparation employed the immunoSEQ multiplex PCR assay. The source is immuneACCESS, and TCRdb retained only in-frame sequences with V and J called. Part of the clones is not carried over; for the studies checked, unresolved V genes explain less than half of this, and the remainder is unexplained. This sample is represented by approximately 100,000 clones; approximately 80% of them were singletons. The ten largest make up around 6.6% of the sample. According to the germline V gene (reference sequence), CDR1 reads LNHDA and CDR2 reads SQIVND. From the cysteine through the phenylalanine, the CDR3 covers 15 amino acids. Left in the record is the CDR3 DNA by itself, 45 bases read in frame from the first base. V and J lose 4 bases and 0 bases, and a span of 13 bases separates them.

The sample was peripheral blood, taken 36 weeks after starting pembrolizumab. This receptor was taken from an adult with mismatch repair-deficient cancer. The V and J segments used are TRBV19 and TRBJ2-7; the D gene is possibly TRBD1 or TRBD2, each agreeing over 7 bases. The sequence in DNA is TGTGCCAGTAGTACGCAGGGGGGGCTCTCCTACGAGCAGTACTTC. Its coded protein is CASSTQGGLSYEQYF.